One sample yielded the 30 T cell receptor beta chains listed below, sequenced in a study of blood T cell repertoires in COVID-19 (dated by TCRdb to the early 2020s). Library method: the immunoSEQ multiplex PCR assay. Here the immuneACCESS table is served through TCRdb, limited to in-frame sequences with V and J called. Missing clones are a known gap in these copies; in checked studies unresolved V genes cover under half, and the rest lacks a known reason. Here the sample has some 250,000 clones; about 90% occur a single time. Just over 3% of the sample goes to the ten largest clones. The sequenced sample was peripheral blood. All receptors derive from a woman aged 25-40 years who had recovered from COVID-19.

This CDR3 is CATQEVNYGYTF. Written as DNA, the CDR3 is TGTGCCACCCAGGAAGTGAACTATGGCTACACCTTC. The chain recombines TRBV6-5 with TRBJ1-2; D is unresolved. The CDR3 loop spans 12 amino acids. Germline loops: CDR1 MNHEY, CDR2 SVGAGI. V was clipped by 10 bases and J by 2 bases, with 11 bases between them.

The genes are TRBV6-4 and TRBJ2-5; a weak D match, TRBD1 (5 bases). V lost 0 bases, J lost 7 bases, and 6 bases lay in between. Looked up from germline, CDR1 is MRHNA and CDR2 is SNTAGT. The CDR3 runs 12 residues. The CDR3: CASSDSQGTQYF. Here the CDR3 DNA reads TGTGCCAGCAGTGACTCCCAGGGGACCCAGTACTTC.

This chain links TRBV4-2 with TRBJ2-2, with 8 bases aligning to TRBD2. The CDR3 totals 16 residues. Germline trimming cut 2 bases from V and 2 bases from J; bases unmatched to any gene: 4. The germline V gene encodes CDR1 LGHNA and CDR2 YNFKEQ. The CDR3 spells CASSQYRGGNTGELFF. The CDR3 DNA sequence: TGTGCCAGCAGCCAATATCGGGGGGGCAACACCGGGGAGCTGTTTTTT.

The CDR3 spells CASSLTPSSGNTIYF. Here the CDR3 DNA reads TGCGCCAGCAGCTTGACACCCAGCTCTGGAAACACCATATATTTT. The V call is TRBV5-1, the J call TRBJ1-3; D is uncertain. V was trimmed by 1 base and J by 0 bases, leaving 8 bases between them. CDR1 SGHRS and CDR2 YFSETQ come from the germline V gene. This CDR3 region has 15 residues. The full variable domain, in which reference TRBV5-1 and TRBJ1-3 provide the parts outside the CDR3, is KAGVTQTPRYLIKTRGQQVTLSCSPISGHRSVSWYQQTPGQGLQFLFEYFSETQRNKGNFPGRFSGRQFSNSRSEMNVSTLELGDSALYLCASSLTPSSGNTIYFGEGSWLTVV.

The V gene is TRBV19, the J gene TRBJ1-4; D is perhaps TRBD1 (6 bases). V lost 2 bases and J 3 bases, leaving 10 bases between the germline ends. Germline values: CDR1 LNHDA, CDR2 SQIVND (reference sequence). CDR3 length: 15 residues. CDR3 nucleotides: TGTGCCAGTAGTATAACAGGGTTGGCTAATGAAAAACTGTTTTTT. This sequence encodes CASSITGLANEKLFF.

The chain combines TRBV27 with TRBJ2-3; 10 positions agree with TRBD2. CDR1 MNHEY and CDR2 SMNVEV come from the germline V gene (reference sequence). V lost 5 bases, J lost 0 bases, and 8 bases stayed unmatched. The CDR3 has 17 amino acids. The chain's CDR3 is CASSASSGGLSTDTQYF. For the CDR3, the DNA is TGTGCCAGCAGTGCGTCTAGCGGGGGCCTAAGCACAGATACGCAGTATTTT.

This clone has more than one count but fewer than ten. The rearrangement links TRBV24-1 to TRBJ2-4, with 8 bases lining up with TRBD1. After removal of 1 base from V and 6 bases from J, the junction contained 13 bases not matched to a gene. Germline lookup yields CDR1 KGHDR and CDR2 SFDVKD. This CDR3 is built from 18 residues. CDR3 loop: CATSDFSYRDRRGNIQYF. CDR3 nucleotide sequence: TGTGCCACCAGTGATTTCTCATACCGGGACAGGAGGGGAAACATTCAGTACTTC.

This clone has only one observation. The CDR3 here is CASSWTGMGTYNEQFF. Written as DNA, the CDR3 is TGTGCCAGTAGTTGGACAGGGATGGGAACCTACAATGAGCAGTTCTTC. The chain carries TRBV19 and TRBJ2-1; 8 bases are a match to TRBD1. CDR1 and CDR2 from the germline V gene are LNHDA and SQIVND (reference sequence). The V and J ends lost 5 bases and 2 bases, in that order; junction bases with no gene match: 8. The CDR3 has 16 residues.

This rearrangement joins TRBV6-6 to TRBJ1-4; 8 nucleotides agree with TRBD1. Germline V gives CDR1 MNHNY, CDR2 SVGAGI (reference sequence). V lost 6 bases to trimming and J lost 6 bases; unmatched junction nucleotides: 9. This CDR3 has 15 residues. This CDR3 reads CASSQDRGEDEKLFF. In nucleotides, the CDR3 is TGTGCCAGCAGCCAAGACAGGGGTGAGGATGAAAAACTGTTTTTT.

V gene TRBV7-8 combines with J gene TRBJ1-5, with TRBD1 matching over 9 bases. The germline gives CDR1 SGHVS, CDR2 FQNEAQ. This CDR3 has 16 residues. The V gene end was trimmed by 5 bases and the J gene end by 2 bases; junction bases not matched to a gene: 7. CDR3 region: CASSRGQGGGNQPQHF. CDR3 DNA sequence: TGTGCCAGCAGCCGGGGACAGGGAGGAGGCAATCAGCCCCAGCATTTT.

V usage is TRBV7-3 and J usage is TRBJ2-5, with 8 bases that match TRBD1. The CDR3 sequence is 14 residues long. The junction had 3 bases not matched to a gene; V was cut back by 5 bases and J by 1 base. The V gene's germline CDR1 is SGHTA and CDR2 FQGTGA. The CDR3 region has the DNA TGTGCCAGCAGCAAGGACAGGGCCCAAGAGACCCAGTACTTC. Protein product: CASSKDRAQETQYF.

The gene calls are TRBV6-2 or TRBV6-3 and TRBJ2-2; no definite D call. V lost 2 bases and J lost 5, with 6 bases in between. The CDR3 is 13 residues long. CDR1 is MNHEY and CDR2 is SVGEGT in the germline V gene. The CDR3 sequence: CASSYMQTGELFF. The CDR3 DNA follows: TGTGCCAGCAGTTACATGCAGACCGGGGAGCTGTTTTTT.

This clone was observed once. The rearrangement joins TRBV25-1 to TRBJ1-2; maybe TRBD1 (5 bases). The germline V gene encodes CDR1 MGHDK and CDR2 SYGVNS. V lost 1 base and J 2 bases, leaving 14 bases between the germline ends. The CDR3 is 16 amino acids. CDR3 in DNA: TGTGCCAGCAGTGAATCTATCTTGGGGGGGAACTATGGCTACACCTTC. This encodes CASSESILGGNYGYTF.

This chain joins TRBV6-5 and TRBJ2-1; D is unclear. The V and J ends lost 2 bases and 3 bases respectively, with 11 bases between them. Germline V CDR1 and CDR2: MNHEY, SVGAGI. This CDR3 has 15 residues. The CDR3 loop reads CASSYTLTDYNEQFF. Written as DNA, the CDR3 is TGTGCCAGCAGTTACACCCTAACTGACTACAATGAGCAGTTCTTC.

The V gene is TRBV13, the J gene TRBJ2-3; the D is unclear. V was pared by 1 base and J by 2 bases, with 16 bases between. Germline V gene lookup returns CDR1 PRHDT and CDR2 FYEKMQ (reference sequence). CDR3 length equals 17 residues. CDR3 nucleotides: TGTGCCAGCAGCTTAGAAGTAGGTTTAGGAGTCACAGATACGCAGTATTTT. It encodes CASSLEVGLGVTDTQYF.

The chain couples TRBV20-1 to TRBJ2-3; 7 bases are shared with TRBD2. This CDR3 region has 14 residues. CDR1 and CDR2 (germline): DFQATT, SNEGSKA (reference sequence). The trim removed 3 bases at V and 3 bases at J, leaving 6 bases unmatched. This chain's CDR3 is CSASLSGGTDTQYF. CDR3 in DNA: TGCAGTGCTAGTTTGTCGGGGGGAACAGATACGCAGTATTTT.

This sequence joins TRBV11-2 and TRBJ2-7, with TRBD1 as a possible D gene (5 bases). This CDR3 contains 12 residues. V lost 5 bases and J 6 bases, leaving 11 bases between the germline ends. Germline V CDR1 and CDR2: SGHAT, FQNNGV. CDR3 residues: CASSPGGAEQYF. The CDR3 coding sequence is TGTGCCAGCAGCCCTGGTGGGGCCGAGCAGTACTTC.

The genes are TRBV6-5 and TRBJ1-1, with 9 bases aligning to TRBD1. The CDR3 consists of 15 residues. Germline trimming cut 0 bases from V and 3 bases from J; bases unmatched to any gene: 2. CDR1 is MNHEY, CDR2 SVGAGI, per germline. CDR3 DNA sequence: TGTGCCAGCAGTTACTCGACAGGGGGGGACACTGAAGCTTTCTTT. It translates to CASSYSTGGDTEAFF.

This clone was found once. The chain links TRBV11-2 to TRBJ1-1, with D possibly TRBD1 on 6 matching bases. The germline V gene encodes CDR1 SGHAT and CDR2 FQNNGV. The length of the CDR3 is 13 residues. The V end was cut by 5 bases, the J end by 4 bases, with 11 bases between. For the CDR3, the DNA is TGTGCCAGCAGCCCAGACAGGAGCACTGAAGCTTTCTTT. This codes for CASSPDRSTEAFF.

The table lists this clone with a count of one. Here the CDR3 DNA reads TGTGCCAGCTCACTAAATGAAAAACTGTTTTTT. Its protein product is CASSLNEKLFF. V is TRBV18 and J is TRBJ1-4; D gene ambiguous. The V gene lost 4 bases and the J gene lost 5 bases, with 2 bases spanning the gap. The V gene's germline CDR1 is KGHSH and CDR2 LQKENI. This CDR3 spans 11 amino acids.

V is TRBV21-1 and J is TRBJ2-2; the table gives TRBD2 as D, unverified against the DNA. TRBV21-1 is given as a pseudogene. The CDR3 spans 17 residues. The CDR3 loop is CASSKPGLAGNTGELFF. The CDR3 region has the DNA TGTGCCAGCAGCAAGCCGGGACTAGCGGGAAATACCGGGGAGCTGTTTTTT.

This chain links TRBV2 with TRBJ2-5; 16 bases are a match to TRBD2. J was trimmed by 4 bases and V by 7 bases; bases with no gene match: 3. CDR1 and CDR2 from the germline V gene are SNHLY and FYNNEI. The CDR3 has 15 residues. The CDR3 region is CASKGLAGGLETQYF. CDR3 coding DNA: TGTGCCAGCAAGGGACTAGCGGGGGGGCTAGAGACCCAGTACTTC.

This chain links TRBV19 with TRBJ1-3; tentative D call: TRBD1 (5 bases). Trimming shortened V by 6 bases and J by 1 base, and 10 bases separated the two germline ends. The CDR3 has 14 amino acids. Per the germline V gene, CDR1 is LNHDA and CDR2 is SQIVND (reference sequence). CDR3 region: CASSRQKSGNTIYF. The CDR3 nucleotides are TGTGCCAGTAGCCGACAGAAGTCTGGAAACACCATATATTTT.

The chain combines TRBV6-6 with TRBJ1-4; TRBD1 is a possible D gene (6 bases). Trimming stripped 5 bases from V and 4 bases from J, with 20 bases between. From germline, CDR1 is MNHNY and CDR2 SVGAGI (reference sequence). This CDR3 has 17 amino acids. The CDR3 DNA reads as TGTGCCAGCAGTCCTCGGGACAACAGGTTCCATAATGAAAAACTGTTTTTT. It is translated as CASSPRDNRFHNEKLFF.

This chain uses TRBV11-1 with TRBJ1-2; no definite D call. The CDR3 totals 13 residues. Germline assignment: CDR1 SGHAT and CDR2 FQDESV (reference sequence). V lost 5 bases to trimming and J lost 6 bases, with 13 bases between them. CDR3 coding DNA: TGTGCCAGCAGCCCCGGGGATGGAAATGGCTACACCTTC. Translated, it gives CASSPGDGNGYTF.

The chain combines TRBV30 with TRBJ1-1, with D uncertain. This CDR3 comprises 12 residues. With 3 bases removed from V and 0 bases from J, the gap between germline ends came to 5 bases. The germline V gene has CDR1 GTSNPN and CDR2 SVGIG (reference sequence). In nucleotides, the CDR3 is TGTGCCTGGAGGATAGTGAACACTGAAGCTTTCTTT. This gives the protein CAWRIVNTEAFF.

This chain uses TRBV5-1 with TRBJ2-3, with D possibly TRBD2 on 6 matching bases. The CDR3 covers 13 residues. Germline V CDR1 and CDR2: SGHRS, YFSETQ. Between the trimmed V and J ends, which lost 3 bases and 6 bases, there was a span of 11 bases. The CDR3, as DNA: TGCGCCAGCAGCTGGGGGGTCGAGGATACGCAGTATTTT. Protein sequence: CASSWGVEDTQYF.

The chain has TRBV6-4 and TRBJ2-1, with 12 nucleotides matching TRBD2. CDR1 is MRHNA, CDR2 SNTAGT, per germline. V lost 5 bases to trimming and J lost 7 bases; unmatched junction nucleotides: 3. The CDR3 totals 14 residues. CDR3 bases: TGTGCCAGCAGTCTAGCGGGGGGGCGGAATGAGCAGTTCTTC. Its translation is CASSLAGGRNEQFF.

This clone turned up a few times. V and J are TRBV19 and TRBJ1-6, with D unclear. V dropped 5 bases and J dropped 0 bases, with 8 bases sitting between them. This CDR3 has 15 amino acids. Germline V gene sequence: CDR1 LNHDA, CDR2 SQIVND (reference sequence). CDR3 region: CASSSQRSYNSPLHF. CDR3 bases: TGTGCCAGTAGTTCACAACGCTCCTATAATTCACCCCTCCACTTT.

The sample holds a few counts of this clone. This chain joins TRBV3-1 (or the pseudogene TRBV3-2) and TRBJ1-1, with unresolved D. Trimming pared 5 bases from V and 5 bases from J, leaving 6 bases between. The CDR3 sequence is 11 residues long. From germline, CDR1 is LGHDT and CDR2 YNNKEL (reference sequence). CDR3 protein: CASSFGTEAFF. For the CDR3, the DNA is TGTGCCAGCAGCTTCGGTACTGAAGCTTTCTTT.